The 8 T cell receptor beta chains in this list originate from one sample, sequenced in a study of blood T cell repertoires in COVID-19 (dated by TCRdb to between 2020 and 2021). Library creation used the immunoSEQ multiplex PCR assay. Drawn from immuneACCESS, this table holds only the in-frame rearrangements with V and J called that TCRdb kept. Clones are partly lost; checked studies trace under half to an unresolved V gene and leave the rest unexplained. The sample table holds 140,000 to 150,000 clones, of which 75% to 90% were seen once. Roughly 2.9% of the sample is held by the ten biggest clonotypes. Material: peripheral blood. Receptors originate from a man in his sixties with active or convalescent COVID-19.

This CDR3 reads CATSSLAGGETQYF. The CDR3 nucleotides read TGTGCCACCAGCTCCCTAGCGGGAGGGGAGACCCAGTACTTC. This chain connects TRBV24-1 to TRBJ2-5; 12 bases match TRBD2. Germline V gives CDR1 KGHDR, CDR2 SFDVKD. The CDR3 sequence is 14 residues long. V was pared by 7 bases and J by 5 bases, with 4 bases of the junction left unmatched.

The CDR3 nucleotides read TGCGCCAGCAGCTTGGAGGGACAGGGAGTCTATGGCTACACCTTC. Translating it yields CASSLEGQGVYGYTF. J is TRBJ1-2 and V is TRBV5-1, with TRBD1 matching 9 bases. Per the germline V gene, CDR1 is SGHRS and CDR2 is YFSETQ. The junction had 4 bases not matched to a gene; V was cut back by 0 bases and J by 4 bases. The CDR3 runs to 15 residues. Together with reference TRBV5-1 and TRBJ1-2, the CDR3 gives the full variable domain: KAGVTQTPRYLIKTRGQQVTLSCSPISGHRSVSWYQQTPGQGLQFLFEYFSETQRNKGNFPGRFSGRQFSNSRSEMNVSTLELGDSALYLCASSLEGQGVYGYTFGSGTRLTVV.

V is TRBV3-1 (or the pseudogene TRBV3-2) and J is TRBJ1-1; TRBD1 aligns across 7 bases. V dropped 2 bases and J dropped 4; count of bases not matched to a gene: 7. CDR3 length equals 15 residues. The V gene's germline CDR1 is LGHDT and CDR2 YNNKEL (reference sequence). This CDR3 reads CASSQQDRVGTEAFF. The CDR3 nucleotides are TGTGCCAGCAGCCAACAAGACAGGGTCGGCACTGAAGCTTTCTTT.

This sequence joins TRBV5-3 and TRBJ2-3; perhaps TRBD2 as D (6 bases). TRBV5-3 is identified as an open reading frame with a role that is uncertain. The CDR3 is made up of 15 amino acids. V lost 4 bases, J lost 12 bases, and 24 bases lay in between. CDR3 coding DNA: TGTGCCAGAAGCCTGGGTGGTGAAAGGGACTCCCTTCAGTATTTT. This sequence encodes CARSLGGERDSLQYF.

On this clone: A read error may be the cause here, since a much bigger clone is one base away. The rearrangement links TRBV7-2 to TRBJ1-1; tentatively, D is TRBD1 (5 bases). With 0 bases removed from V and 5 bases from J, the gap between germline ends came to 7 bases. The CDR3 is 13 residues long. The V gene's germline CDR1 is SGHTA and CDR2 FQGNSA. DNA of the CDR3: TGTGCCAGCAGCTTAGCCCGGGGGACTGAAGCTTTCTTT. Its protein is CASSLARGTEAFF.

The chain recombines TRBV9 with TRBJ1-4, with D uncertain. CDR1 is SGDLS and CDR2 is YYNGEE in the germline V gene. The length of the CDR3 is 14 residues. Trimming pared 0 bases from V and 3 bases from J, leaving 6 bases between. CDR3: CASSVGHANEKLFF. The CDR3 region has the DNA TGTGCCAGCAGCGTAGGACATGCTAATGAAAAACTGTTTTTT. The full variable domain, with the rest looked up from reference TRBV9 and TRBJ1-4, is DSGVTQTPKHLITATGQRVTLRCSPRSGDLSVYWYQQSLDQGLQFLIQYYNGEERAKGNILERFSAQQFPDLHSELNLSSLELGDSALYFCASSVGHANEKLFFGSGTQLSVL.

The chain couples TRBV5-4 to TRBJ2-7; D is uncertain. The CDR3 consists of 12 residues. The ends were cut back, 0 bases at V and 7 bases at J, with 8 bases in the middle. Germline loops: CDR1 SGHNT, CDR2 YYREEE (reference sequence). The chain's CDR3 is CASSLDSREQYF. CDR3 coding DNA: TGTGCCAGCAGCTTGGACAGCCGGGAGCAGTACTTC.

The gene calls are TRBV28 and TRBJ2-7, with D tentatively TRBD1 (6 bases). V lost 7 bases, J lost 5 bases, and 12 bases lay in between. Germline lookup yields CDR1 MDHEN and CDR2 SYDVKM. The CDR3 has 12 residues. The CDR3: CASTPQGDEQYF. DNA of the CDR3: TGTGCCAGCACCCCACAGGGAGACGAGCAGTACTTC.